The sequence of this T cell receptor beta chain was determined in a study of cytomegalovirus exposure and HLA in healthy donors. On the study more broadly: Assignment to the Caucasian-associated ancestry cluster applied to more than 75% of the approximately 360 genotyped donors.

The CDR3 has 13 amino acids. Trimming stripped 2 bases from V and 8 bases from J, with 12 bases between. CDR1 and CDR2 (germline): SGHTA, FQGNSA. Study-wide points: In a later analysis, about 17,000 TCR beta sequences were associated with HLA alleles at 0.05 false discovery rate. Most likely, a cluster of highly shared sequence variants arose as a sequencing artifact.

The study ran its PCR with 60 Vbeta and 13 Jbeta primers. The method was immunoSEQ multiplex PCR; TCRdb's version includes in-frame clones alone and lacks a portion of them. The data hold some 120,000 clones, with about 74% observed a single time. With regard to this clone: The target antigen is unknown.

This clonotype was sampled from a man aged 25 to 40 in good health and CMV-seronegative. This sequence joins TRBV7-2 and TRBJ1-2; tentative D call: TRBD1 (6 bases). Sequencing used PBMCs. The CDR3 spells CASSLTTGIGYTF. The CDR3 region has the DNA TGTGCCAGCAGCTTAACCACAGGGATAGGCTACACCTTC.